These 18 T cell receptor beta chains share one sample of origin, sequenced in a study of blood T cell repertoires in COVID-19 (dated by TCRdb to 2018 to 2020). Library preparation was by the immunoSEQ multiplex PCR assay. The immuneACCESS repertoire file appears here via TCRdb, limited to in-frame rearrangements. These files lack a portion of the clones; in checked studies, under half of the deficit traces to unresolved V genes, and the cause of the others is not known. Present in this sample are approximately 300,000 clones, roughly 90% of which were seen just once. The top ten clones comprise 6.5% to 8% of the sample. Sequenced sample: peripheral blood. The source of these receptors is a woman in her thirties with COVID-19, enrolled during active disease.

V is TRBV6-6 and J is TRBJ1-5, with D perhaps TRBD1 (5 bases). This CDR3 has 16 residues. Trimming cost V 6 bases and J 7 bases, with 22 bases left between them. Germline V lookup: CDR1 MNHNY, CDR2 SVGAGI (reference sequence). In DNA form, the CDR3 reads TGTGCCAGCAGAAACGGCAGGGCGAACTTGGAGCAGCCCCAGCATTTT. Its protein is CASRNGRANLEQPQHF.

The chain couples TRBV5-5 to TRBJ1-5, with a tentative D call TRBD1 (6 bases). The CDR3 is made up of 17 amino acids. Germline V gene data show CDR1 as SGHKS and CDR2 as YYEKEE (reference sequence). Trimming stripped 4 bases from V and 7 bases from J, with 24 bases between. CDR3 DNA: TGTGCCAGCAGCCGTAGCCCAACAAACAGGGATTTGCAGCCCCAGCATTTT. Translation gives CASSRSPTNRDLQPQHF.

The chain carries TRBV6-5 and TRBJ1-3; D is unclear. CDR1 and CDR2 from the germline V gene are MNHEY and SVGAGI. Trimming cost V 7 bases and J 2 bases, with 15 bases left between them. The CDR3 length is 15 residues. CDR3 DNA: TGTGCCAGCACTCGAGCCGAGGTCGCTGGAAACACCATATATTTT. Translated: CASTRAEVAGNTIYF.

Worth noting for this clone: The sample contains more than one DNA sequence encoding this CDR3. The rearrangement uses TRBV7-9 and TRBJ1-3; 8 bases agree with TRBD1. V was clipped by 1 base and J by 1 base; unmatched bases: 0. The CDR3 contains 15 residues. Germline-derived CDR1 and CDR2 are SEHNR and FQNEAQ (reference sequence). CDR3 nucleotides: TGTGCCAGCAGCTTAGGGACAGGGTCTGGAAACACCATATATTTT. It yields the protein CASSLGTGSGNTIYF.

The rearrangement uses TRBV28 and TRBJ1-1; D may be TRBD1 (5 bases). The CDR3 covers 15 residues. Germline-derived CDR1 and CDR2 are MDHEN and SYDVKM. With 5 bases removed from V and 3 bases from J, the gap between germline ends came to 16 bases. CDR3 in amino acids: CASSPPGGDDTEAFF. CDR3 bases: TGTGCCAGCAGTCCCCCGGGAGGGGACGACACTGAAGCTTTCTTT.

This clone showed up just once. V gene TRBV6-5 combines with J gene TRBJ2-2; TRBD1 aligns across 11 bases. Germline V lookup: CDR1 MNHEY, CDR2 SVGAGI. There are 15 residues in the CDR3. After removal of 8 bases from V and 4 bases from J, the junction contained 6 bases not matched to a gene. CDR3 residues: CASEGTGGSTGELFF. The CDR3 DNA reads as TGTGCCAGCGAAGGGACAGGGGGATCCACCGGGGAGCTGTTTTTT.

The V and J genes are TRBV27 and TRBJ1-5, with D tentatively TRBD1 (5 bases). This CDR3 has 13 residues. The germline V gene encodes CDR1 MNHEY and CDR2 SMNVEV (reference sequence). With 6 bases removed from V and 4 bases from J, the gap between germline ends came to 10 bases. This chain's CDR3 is CASSYGGNQPQHF. The CDR3 region has the DNA TGTGCCAGCAGCTACGGGGGGAATCAGCCCCAGCATTTT.

The V call is TRBV4-2, the J call TRBJ2-3; 8 nucleotides agree with TRBD2. Germline V gives CDR1 LGHNA, CDR2 YNFKEQ. This CDR3 spans 17 amino acids. V was pared by 1 base and J by 2 bases, with 8 bases of the junction left unmatched. DNA of the CDR3: TGTGCCAGCAGCCAAGTGCAGGGACTAGTACACACAGATACGCAGTATTTT. Its protein product is CASSQVQGLVHTDTQYF.

The chain joins TRBV6-1 to TRBJ1-1; D uncertain. CDR3 size: 15 residues. Between the trimmed V and J ends, which lost 3 bases and 4 bases, there was a span of 15 bases. Germline V gene sequence: CDR1 MNHNS, CDR2 SASEGT. Here the CDR3 DNA reads TGTGCCAGCAGTGATTCAACCGGGGAGGTCACTGAAGCTTTCTTT. Residues: CASSDSTGEVTEAFF.

The chain carries TRBV5-1 and TRBJ2-2, with 8 bases aligning to TRBD2. The V gene end was trimmed by 4 bases and the J gene end by 4 bases; junction bases not matched to a gene: 3. Germline CDR1 SGHRS, CDR2 YFSETQ. The CDR3 consists of 14 residues. The CDR3 sequence is CASSPGTSTGELFF. CDR3 nucleotides: TGCGCCAGCAGCCCAGGGACTAGCACCGGGGAGCTGTTTTTT.

The chain recombines TRBV7-2 with TRBJ2-5, with 12 bases aligning to TRBD2. V lost 5 bases to trimming and J lost 6 bases; unmatched junction nucleotides: 7. The CDR3 has 15 residues. Germline CDR1 and CDR2: SGHTA and FQGNSA. The CDR3 DNA follows: TGTGCCAGCAGCCAGACTAGCGGGAGTCCGCAGACCCAGTACTTC. Translating it yields CASSQTSGSPQTQYF.

The rearrangement links TRBV19 to TRBJ2-2; D uncertain. This CDR3 is built from 15 residues. Germline V gene lookup returns CDR1 LNHDA and CDR2 SQIVND (reference sequence). V shed 1 base and J shed 2 bases, with 8 bases lying between them. In DNA form, the CDR3 reads TGTGCCAGTAGTATAGTAAAGCCAAACACCGGGGAGCTGTTTTTT. Translated: CASSIVKPNTGELFF. Full variable domain (remainder filled in from reference TRBV19 and TRBJ2-2): DGGITQSPKYLFRKEGQNVTLSCEQNLNHDAMYWYRQDPGQGLRLIYYSQIVNDFQKGDIAEGYSVSREKKESFPLTVTSAQKNPTAFYLCASSIVKPNTGELFFGEGSRLTVL.

The chain links TRBV5-5 to TRBJ1-5; no clear D. The CDR3 runs 14 residues. CDR1 SGHKS and CDR2 YYEKEE come from the germline V gene (reference sequence). V was trimmed by 2 bases and J by 0 bases, leaving 6 bases between them. DNA for the CDR3: TGTGCCAGCAGCTTTCTAGTTAGCAATCAGCCCCAGCATTTT. Translating it yields CASSFLVSNQPQHF.

Comment on this clone: The sample holds other DNA sequences that translate to the same CDR3. This chain links TRBV7-2 with TRBJ2-2; 8 bases align to TRBD1. Germline V CDR1 and CDR2: SGHTA, FQGNSA. V was clipped by 5 bases and J by 7 bases; unmatched bases: 6. The CDR3 consists of 14 residues. CDR3 loop: CASSQDRVIGELFF. The CDR3 DNA reads TGTGCCAGCAGCCAGGACAGGGTGATCGGGGAGCTGTTTTTT.

This rearrangement joins TRBV5-4 to TRBJ2-7; TRBD2 matches 14 bases. The CDR3 is 16 residues long. Germline trimming cut 0 bases from V and 4 bases from J; bases unmatched to any gene: 3. Germline V gene sequence: CDR1 SGHNT, CDR2 YYREEE (reference sequence). The chain's CDR3 is CASSLEGLAGVYEQYF. The CDR3 DNA reads as TGTGCCAGCAGCTTGGAGGGACTAGCGGGAGTTTACGAGCAGTACTTC.

The chain recombines TRBV7-3 with TRBJ2-5; 7 bases are a match to TRBD1. J lost 5 bases, V lost 5 bases, and 5 bases had no gene match. The CDR3 consists of 13 residues. From germline, CDR1 is SGHTA and CDR2 FQGTGA. The CDR3 DNA sequence: TGTGCCAGCAGCAAGGGACAGTCCGAGACCCAGTACTTC. It encodes CASSKGQSETQYF.

The gene calls are TRBV6-2 or TRBV6-3 and TRBJ1-3; D unresolved. The CDR3 sequence is 15 residues long. The V gene lost 4 bases and the J gene lost 2 bases, with 12 bases spanning the gap. CDR1 MNHEY and CDR2 SVGEGT come from the germline V gene. The DNA of the CDR3 is TGTGCCAGCAGTTCCATTGACTCCACTGGAAACACCATATATTTT. This encodes CASSSIDSTGNTIYF.

The V gene is TRBV5-4, the J gene TRBJ1-2; D not resolved. Trimming took off 3 bases at V and 6 bases at J, with 15 bases between the two ends. The germline CDR1 and CDR2 sequences are SGHNT and YYREEE (reference sequence). The CDR3 runs to 14 residues. The CDR3 DNA reads TGTGCCAGCAGCTCCCGGACCGGGAGAAATGGCTACACCTTC. Translation: CASSSRTGRNGYTF.